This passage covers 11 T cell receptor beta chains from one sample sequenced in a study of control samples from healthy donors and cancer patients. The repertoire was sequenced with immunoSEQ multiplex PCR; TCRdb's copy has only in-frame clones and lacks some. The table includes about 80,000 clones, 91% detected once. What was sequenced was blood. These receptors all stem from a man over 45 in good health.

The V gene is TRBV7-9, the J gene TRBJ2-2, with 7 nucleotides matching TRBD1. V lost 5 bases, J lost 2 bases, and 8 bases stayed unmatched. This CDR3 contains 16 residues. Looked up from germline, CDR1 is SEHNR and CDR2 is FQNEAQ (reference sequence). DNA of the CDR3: TGTGCCAGCAGCCTTAGGGGGCAGCTCAACACCGGGGAGCTGTTTTTT. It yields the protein CASSLRGQLNTGELFF.

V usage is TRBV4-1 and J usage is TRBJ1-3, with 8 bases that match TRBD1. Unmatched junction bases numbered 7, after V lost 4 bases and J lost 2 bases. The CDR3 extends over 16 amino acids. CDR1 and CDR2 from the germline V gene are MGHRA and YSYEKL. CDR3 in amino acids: CASSPLDRGAGNTIYF. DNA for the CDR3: TGCGCCAGCAGCCCTTTAGACAGGGGAGCTGGAAACACCATATATTTT.

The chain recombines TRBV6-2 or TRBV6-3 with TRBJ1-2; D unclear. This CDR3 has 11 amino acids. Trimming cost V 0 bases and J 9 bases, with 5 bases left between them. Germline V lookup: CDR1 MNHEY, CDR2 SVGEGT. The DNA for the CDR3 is TGTGCCAGCAGTTACTCGATAAGCTACACCTTC. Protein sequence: CASSYSISYTF.

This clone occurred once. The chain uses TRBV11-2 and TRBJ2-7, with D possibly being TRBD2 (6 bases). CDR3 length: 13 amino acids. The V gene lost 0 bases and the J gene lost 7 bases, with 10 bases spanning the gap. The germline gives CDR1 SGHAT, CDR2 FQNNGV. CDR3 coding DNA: TGTGCCAGCAGCTTAGACAGGGCGGGGGAGCAGTACTTC. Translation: CASSLDRAGEQYF.

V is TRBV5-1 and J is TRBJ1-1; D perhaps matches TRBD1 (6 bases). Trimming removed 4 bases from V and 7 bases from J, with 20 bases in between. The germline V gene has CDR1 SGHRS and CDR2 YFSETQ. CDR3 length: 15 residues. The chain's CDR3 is CASSGGGVGGIEAFF. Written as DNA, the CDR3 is TGCGCCAGCAGCGGCGGTGGAGTGGGGGGCATTGAAGCTTTCTTT.

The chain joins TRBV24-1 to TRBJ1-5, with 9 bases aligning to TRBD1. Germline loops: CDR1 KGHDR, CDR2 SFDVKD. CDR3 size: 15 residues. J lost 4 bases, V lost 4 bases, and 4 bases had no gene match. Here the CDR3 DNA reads TGTGCCACCAGTGAACCGGGACAGGGAAATCAGCCCCAGCATTTT. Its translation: CATSEPGQGNQPQHF.

This CDR3 reads CASSSQGPNTEAFF. CDR3 nucleotide sequence: TGTGCCAGCAGCTCCCAGGGGCCGAACACTGAAGCTTTCTTT. This chain joins TRBV7-2 and TRBJ1-1, with D tentatively TRBD1 (6 bases). The CDR3 runs to 14 residues. Germline CDR1 and CDR2: SGHTA and FQGNSA. V shed 4 bases and J shed 1 base, with 10 bases lying between them.

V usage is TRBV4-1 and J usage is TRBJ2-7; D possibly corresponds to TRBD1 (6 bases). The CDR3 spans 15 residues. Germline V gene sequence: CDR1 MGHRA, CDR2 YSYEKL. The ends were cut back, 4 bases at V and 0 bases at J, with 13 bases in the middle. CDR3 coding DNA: TGCGCCAGCAGCCCTTATCAGGGGAGCTCCTACGAGCAGTACTTC. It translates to CASSPYQGSSYEQYF.

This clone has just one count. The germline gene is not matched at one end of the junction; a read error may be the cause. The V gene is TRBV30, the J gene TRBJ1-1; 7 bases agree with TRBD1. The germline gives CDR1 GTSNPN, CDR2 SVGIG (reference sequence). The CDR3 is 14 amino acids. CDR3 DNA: TGTGCCTGGAGTTACTTACAGGGGAACACTAAAGCTTTCTTT. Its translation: CAWSYLQGNTKAFF. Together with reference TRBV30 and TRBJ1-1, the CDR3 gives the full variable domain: SQTIHQWPATLVQPVGSPLSLECTVEGTSNPNLYWYRQAAGRGLQLLFYSVGIGQISSEVPQNLSASRPQDRQFILSSKKLLLSDSGFYLCAWSYLQGNTKAFFGQGTRLTVV.

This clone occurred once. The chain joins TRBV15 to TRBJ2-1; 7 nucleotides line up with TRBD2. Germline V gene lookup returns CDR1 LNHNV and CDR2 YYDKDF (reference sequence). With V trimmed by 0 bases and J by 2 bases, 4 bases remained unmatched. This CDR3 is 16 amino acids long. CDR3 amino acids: CATSREGAGPYNEQFF. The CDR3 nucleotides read TGTGCCACCAGCAGAGAAGGAGCGGGGCCCTACAATGAGCAGTTCTTC.

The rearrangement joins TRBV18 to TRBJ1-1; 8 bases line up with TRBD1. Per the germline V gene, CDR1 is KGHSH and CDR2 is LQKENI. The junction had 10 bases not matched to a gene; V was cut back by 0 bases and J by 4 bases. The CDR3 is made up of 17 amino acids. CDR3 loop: CASSPPTGGRSTTEAFF. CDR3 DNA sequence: TGTGCCAGCTCACCACCCACAGGGGGGCGGAGTACCACTGAAGCTTTCTTT.